This is a list of T cell receptor beta chains from one sample in a study of PD-1 blockade in classical Hodgkin lymphoma. Sequencing was performed with immunoSEQ multiplex PCR; in TCRdb, only in-frame clones are kept and a portion is missing. Of roughly 12,000 clones in the sample, 80% to 90% were seen once. Specimen: CD8+ T cells from blood, collected before the fourth cycle of nivolumab. Receptors originate from a human donor with classical Hodgkin lymphoma. The donor label of this sample is uncertain. CDR3s include the opening cysteine and the closing phenylalanine or tryptophan. D genes are given only for firm matches. Size tells how often a clone was seen (once, few, many) or the class of an expanded clone, and some rows leave it out.

d_call,j_call,clone_size,v_call,cdr3_aa,cdr3_nt
.,TRBJ2-1,.,TRBV4-2,CASSQQDPLASYNEQFF,TGTGCCAGCAGCCAACAAGATCCCCTAGCATCCTACAATGAGCAGTTCTTC
TRBD2,TRBJ2-7,few,TRBV7-9,CASSEGLALHEQYF,TGTGCCAGCAGCGAGGGACTAGCGCTTCACGAGCAGTACTTC
.,TRBJ1-2,.,TRBV29-1,CSVDVAGPNYGYTF,TGCAGCGTTGATGTGGCCGGGCCAAACTATGGCTACACCTTC
TRBD1,TRBJ2-7,few,TRBV27,CASSFGTGSAAYEQYF,TGTGCCAGCAGTTTTGGGACAGGGAGTGCAGCCTACGAGCAGTACTTC
.,TRBJ2-1,.,TRBV15,CATSRDRTDYNEQFF,TGTGCCACCAGCAGAGATCGGACAGATTACAATGAGCAGTTCTTC
.,TRBJ2-3,.,TRBV6-6,CASSYSRTGPRDTQYF,TGTGCCAGCAGTTACTCCCGAACAGGGCCTCGGGATACGCAGTATTTT
.,TRBJ2-7,.,TRBV7-9,CASSPPAGAGEQYF,TGTGCCAGCAGCCCCCCCGCGGGGGCAGGCGAGCAGTACTTC
.,TRBJ1-4,.,TRBV11-2,CASSARLAPRDEKLFF,TGTGCCAGCAGCGCCCGGTTGGCACCGCGGGATGAAAAACTGTTTTTT
.,TRBJ2-7,.,TRBV13,CASSISYEQYF,TGTGCCAGCAGCATCTCCTACGAGCAGTACTTC
.,TRBJ1-3,.,TRBV11-2,CASSPRTQGNTIYF,TGTGCCAGCAGCCCGCGGACCCAGGGAAACACCATATATTTT
TRBD2,TRBJ2-5,.,TRBV5-4,CASSSGGIQETQYF,TGTGCCAGCTCGAGCGGGGGGATCCAAGAGACCCAGTACTTC
.,TRBJ1-1,.,TRBV2,CASSDRGGVVSFF,TGTGCCAGCAGTGACAGGGGCGGGGTGGTATCTTTCTTT
.,TRBJ1-1,.,TRBV23-1,CASSPLRGGDTEAFF,TGCGCCAGCAGTCCACTTCGGGGGGGGGACACTGAAGCTTTCTTT
.,TRBJ2-7,.,TRBV30,CAWSVEGSSYEQYF,TGTGCCTGGAGTGTGGAAGGGAGCTCCTACGAGCAGTACTTC
.,TRBJ2-2,.,TRBV5-1,CASTAQGGPRGELFF,TGCGCCAGCACCGCCCAGGGGGGACCGCGAGGGGAGCTGTTTTTT
TRBD1,TRBJ2-1,.,TRBV19,CASSIPPGQGINEQFF,TGTGCCAGTAGTATACCTCCGGGACAGGGGATAAATGAGCAGTTCTTC
TRBD1,TRBJ1-1,few,TRBV6-5,CASSPDRVGTEAFF,TGTGCCAGCAGTCCCGACAGGGTAGGGACTGAAGCTTTCTTT
.,TRBJ1-5,.,TRBV7-8,CASSPYSHGYSNQPQHF,TGTGCCAGCAGCCCTTATTCTCACGGATATAGCAATCAGCCCCAGCATTTT
.,TRBJ1-3,.,TRBV7-6,CATGEDSRNTIYF,TGTGCCACCGGCGAGGATAGCCGAAACACCATATATTTT
.,TRBJ1-5,.,TRBV5-8,CASSLDSGEVDQPQHF,TGTGCCAGCAGCTTGGATTCAGGGGAGGTGGATCAGCCCCAGCATTTT
.,TRBJ1-6,medium-sized,TRBV15,CATSREASWPLHF,TGTGCCACCAGCAGAGAGGCGAGTTGGCCCCTCCACTTT
.,TRBJ1-5,.,TRBV5-6,CASSLGEGSNQPQHF,TGTGCCAGCAGCTTGGGCGAGGGTAGCAATCAGCCCCAGCATTTT
TRBD1,TRBJ2-7,few,TRBV19,CASGQLDEQYF,TGTGCCTCGGGACAGTTGGACGAGCAGTACTTC
TRBD1,TRBJ1-6,.,TRBV6-6,CASRTTGFGSPLHF,TGTGCCAGCAGGACGACAGGGTTTGGTTCACCCCTCCACTTT
TRBD2,TRBJ2-1,.,TRBV27,CASASGMSYNEQFF,TGTGCCAGCGCTAGCGGGATGAGCTACAATGAGCAGTTCTTC
.,TRBJ1-1,few,TRBV27,CASSSSIMGNTEAFF,TGTGCCAGCAGTTCTTCTATCATGGGGAACACTGAAGCTTTCTTT
.,TRBJ1-1,.,TRBV7-9,CASSLVGRAEAFF,TGTGCCAGCAGCTTAGTGGGCAGGGCTGAAGCTTTCTTT
.,TRBJ1-2,.,TRBV14,CASSQEWGYYGYTF,TGTGCCAGCAGCCAAGAATGGGGGTACTATGGCTACACCTTC
.,TRBJ1-3,.,TRBV4-1,CASSHGMNSGNTIYF,TGCGCCAGCAGCCACGGAATGAATTCTGGAAACACCATATATTTT
.,TRBJ2-7,.,TRBV19,CASRLGREQYF,TGTGCCAGTAGACTCGGTAGGGAGCAGTACTTC
TRBD2,TRBJ2-7,.,TRBV19,CASSTIAGGQYF,TGTGCCAGTAGTACTATAGCGGGAGGCCAGTACTTC
TRBD1,TRBJ2-7,once,TRBV4-1,CASSQESGRGYEQYF,TGCGCCAGCAGCCAAGAATCCGGCAGGGGGTACGAGCAGTACTTC
TRBD2,TRBJ2-7,.,TRBV19,CASSMSLAGASYEQYF,TGTGCCAGTAGTATGAGTCTAGCGGGTGCCTCCTACGAGCAGTACTTC
TRBD2,TRBJ2-1,.,TRBV10-3,CAISGVGLANNEQFF,TGTGCCATCAGTGGGGTAGGACTAGCGAACAATGAGCAGTTCTTC
TRBD2,TRBJ2-7,.,TRBV4-1,CASGASGSHEQYF,TGCGCCAGCGGGGCTAGCGGGAGTCACGAGCAGTACTTC
.,TRBJ1-1,.,TRBV19,CASSIMGSGTEAFF,TGTGCCAGTAGTATTATGGGTAGCGGGACTGAAGCTTTCTTT
.,TRBJ1-5,.,TRBV27,CASSIGWGGNQPQHF,TGTGCCAGCAGTATAGGGTGGGGGGGCAATCAGCCCCAGCATTTT
.,TRBJ2-1,once,TRBV28,CASHPGAAYYNEQFF,TGTGCCAGCCACCCAGGGGCAGCTTATTACAATGAGCAGTTCTTC
.,TRBJ1-5,.,TRBV19,CASRMGAGLSNQPQHF,TGTGCCAGTAGAATGGGAGCAGGGTTGAGCAATCAGCCCCAGCATTTT
TRBD2,TRBJ2-3,.,TRBV5-1,CASSLVGLAGGGYGTDTQYF,TGCGCCAGCAGCCTTGTGGGACTAGCGGGAGGAGGCTATGGCACAGATACGCAGTATTTT
.,TRBJ1-3,.,TRBV25-1,CASSPKPPGESGNTIYF,TGTGCCAGCAGCCCAAAACCCCCGGGGGAGTCTGGAAACACCATATATTTT
TRBD1,TRBJ2-7,.,TRBV23-1,CASSHKSSRDRTYEQYF,TGCGCCAGCAGTCACAAATCGTCCCGGGACAGGACCTACGAGCAGTACTTC
TRBD1,TRBJ1-2,.,TRBV19,CASTGTGGNYGYTF,TGTGCCAGCACAGGGACAGGGGGCAACTATGGCTACACCTTC
.,TRBJ1-1,.,TRBV7-6,CASSLSESTEAFF,TGTGCCAGCAGCTTAAGCGAGAGCACTGAAGCTTTCTTT
.,TRBJ1-1,once,TRBV5-6,CASSFSPGGPNTEAFF,TGTGCCAGCAGCTTCTCCCCGGGCGGACCGAACACTGAAGCTTTCTTT
.,TRBJ1-1,.,TRBV5-1,CASSLSREGMNTEAFF,TGCGCCAGCAGCTTGAGCAGGGAGGGGATGAACACTGAAGCTTTCTTT